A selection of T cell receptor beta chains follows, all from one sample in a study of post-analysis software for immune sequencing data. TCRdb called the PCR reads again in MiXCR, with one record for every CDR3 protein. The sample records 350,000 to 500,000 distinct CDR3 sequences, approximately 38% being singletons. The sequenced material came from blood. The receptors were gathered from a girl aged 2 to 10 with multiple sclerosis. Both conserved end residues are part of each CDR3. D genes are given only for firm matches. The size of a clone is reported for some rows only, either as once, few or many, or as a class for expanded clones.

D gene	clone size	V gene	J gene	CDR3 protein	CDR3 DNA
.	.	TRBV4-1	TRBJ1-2	CASSPGLRSGYTF	TGCGCCAGCAGCCCGGGACTGCGATCGGGCTACACCTTC
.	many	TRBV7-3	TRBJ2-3	CASSLNVGLSTDTQYF	TGTGCCAGCAGCTTAAATGTGGGCCTTAGCACAGATACGCAGTATTTT
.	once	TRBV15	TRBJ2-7	CATSRGGPFYEQYF	TGTGCCACCAGCAGAGGGGGGCCCTTCTACGAGCAGTACTTC
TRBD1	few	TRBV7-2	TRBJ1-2	CASSSTGGLGYTF	TGTGCCAGCAGCTCCACAGGGGGCCTTGGCTACACCTTC
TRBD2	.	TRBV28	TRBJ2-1	CASSLQGLVNNEQFF	TGTGCCAGCAGTTTACAAGGACTAGTTAACAATGAGCAGTTCTTC
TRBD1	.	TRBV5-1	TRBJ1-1	CASSPRTGWTEAFF	TGCGCCAGCAGCCCCCGGACAGGGTGGACTGAAGCTTTCTTT
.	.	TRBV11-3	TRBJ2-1	CASSPELAYNEQFF	TGTGCCAGCAGCCCCGAACTAGCTTACAATGAGCAGTTCTTC
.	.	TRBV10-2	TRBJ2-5	CASRGQNQETQYF	TGCGCCAGCAGAGGGCAGAACCAAGAGACCCAGTACTTC
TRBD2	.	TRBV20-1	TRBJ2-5	CSASRLAGGRETQYF	TGCAGTGCTAGCCGACTAGCGGGAGGGCGAGAGACCCAGTACTTC
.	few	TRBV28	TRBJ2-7	CASSSDFSYEQYF	TGTGCCAGCAGTTCGGACTTCTCCTACGAGCAGTACTTC
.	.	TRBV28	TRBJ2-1	CAGTSGSRVKQFF	TGTGCCGGCACCTCGGGGAGCAGGGTCAAGCAGTTCTTC
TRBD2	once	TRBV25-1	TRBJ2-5	CASSDTRLAEVYNVQYF	TGTGCCAGCAGTGATACTAGACTAGCGGAGGTCTACAATGTGCAGTACTTC
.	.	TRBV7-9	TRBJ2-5	CASSFLGGLETQYF	TGTGCCAGCAGCTTTCTTGGGGGGTTGGAGACCCAGTACTTC
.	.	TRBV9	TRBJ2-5	CASSESGKETQYF	TGTGCCAGCAGCGAAAGCGGAAAAGAGACCCAGTACTTC
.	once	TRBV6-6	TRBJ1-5	CASRSGRNQPQHF	TGTGCCAGCAGGTCAGGGCGGAATCAGCCCCAGCATTTT
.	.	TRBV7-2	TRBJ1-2	CASSPDTFYGYTF	TGTGCCAGCAGCCCGGACACATTCTATGGCTACACCTTC
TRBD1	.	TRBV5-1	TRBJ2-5	CASRYSQGAFETQYF	TGCGCCAGCCGCTACTCACAGGGGGCGTTTGAGACCCAGTACTTC
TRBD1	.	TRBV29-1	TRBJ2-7	CSVVGQGTSLTYEQYF	TGCAGCGTAGTTGGACAGGGGACGTCCCTTACCTACGAGCAGTACTTC
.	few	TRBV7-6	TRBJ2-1	CASSFGWGLENEQFF	TGTGCCAGCAGCTTCGGATGGGGGCTTGAGAATGAGCAGTTCTTC
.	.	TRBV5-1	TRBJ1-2	CASSSGRSCGGYTF	TGCGCCAGCAGCTCCGGGCGGTCTTGCGGGGGCTACACCTTC
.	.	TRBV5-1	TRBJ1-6	CASSLDSLIGGALGSPLHF	TGCGCCAGCAGCTTGGACAGTCTTATAGGGGGGGCCTTAGGTTCACCCCTCCACTTT
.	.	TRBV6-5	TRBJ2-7	CASSYDGSISYEQYF	TGTGCCAGCAGTTACGACGGCTCAATCTCCTACGAGCAGTACTTC
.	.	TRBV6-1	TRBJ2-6	CASSEASSGANVLTF	TGTGCCAGCAGTGAAGCCAGCTCTGGGGCCAACGTCCTGACTTTC
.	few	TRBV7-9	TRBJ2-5	CASSLLQGRETQYF	TGTGCCAGCAGCTTATTGCAGGGGAGGGAGACCCAGTACTTC
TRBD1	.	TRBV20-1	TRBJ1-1	CSARDKRVGGTGRRKNTEAFF	TGCAGTGCTAGAGATAAGAGGGTTGGGGGGACAGGGAGGAGGAAGAACACTGAAGCTTTCTTT
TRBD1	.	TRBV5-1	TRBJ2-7	CASSCRDSSYEQYF	TGCGCCAGCAGCTGCCGGGACAGCTCTTACGAGCAGTACTTC
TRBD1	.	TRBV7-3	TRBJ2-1	CASSLTWTGRNEQFF	TGTGCCAGCAGCTTAACGTGGACAGGGAGGAATGAGCAGTTCTTC
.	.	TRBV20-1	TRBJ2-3	CSAREVYVRSTDTQYF	TGCAGTGCTAGAGAGGTATATGTCCGTAGCACAGATACGCAGTATTTT
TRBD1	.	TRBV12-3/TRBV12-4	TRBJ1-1	CASSSGQGVTEAFF	TGTGCCAGCAGTTCGGGACAGGGGGTCACTGAAGCTTTCTTT
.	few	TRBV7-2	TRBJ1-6	CASSDQGSRSYNSPLHF	TGTGCCAGCAGCGACCAGGGCTCTAGGTCCTATAATTCACCCCTCCACTTT
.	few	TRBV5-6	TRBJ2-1	CASSFSGLNEQFF	TGTGCCAGCAGTTTCAGCGGGCTCAATGAGCAGTTCTTC
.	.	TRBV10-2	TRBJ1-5	CASSEYRDQPQHF	TGCGCCAGCAGTGAATACAGGGACCAGCCCCAGCATTTT
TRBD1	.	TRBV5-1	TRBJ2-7	CASSLGGQRADEQYF	TGCGCCAGCAGCTTGGGGGGACAGAGGGCCGACGAGCAGTACTTC
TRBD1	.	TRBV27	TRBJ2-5	CASSFGRDRVGWETQYF	TGTGCCAGCAGCTTTGGGCGGGACAGGGTCGGCTGGGAGACCCAGTACTTC
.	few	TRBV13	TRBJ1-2	CASSRDNNYGYTF	TGTGCCAGCAGCAGGGACAACAACTATGGCTACACCTTC
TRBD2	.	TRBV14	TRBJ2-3	CASSQDIAGGTDTQYF	TGTGCCAGCAGCCAAGATATAGCGGGGGGCACAGATACGCAGTATTTT
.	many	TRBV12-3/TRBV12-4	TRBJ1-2	CASSPGDYGYTF	TGTGCCAGCAGTCCAGGGGACTATGGCTACACCTTC